This T cell receptor beta chain was captured in a study of blood T cell repertoires in COVID-19. For the study at large: Specimens from acute and convalescent COVID-19 originated in the United States, Italy and Spain. Nucleic acid was either cDNA or gDNA, and it came from T cells, B-cell-depleted T cells, or PBMCs.

Trimming removed 4 bases from V and 0 bases from J; junction bases left unmatched: 9. Per the germline V gene, CDR1 is LGHDT and CDR2 is YNNKEL (reference sequence). This CDR3 has 16 amino acids. In the study's own analysis: Amplification with reference gene primers provided the estimates of nucleated cell counts. Clones were sequenced by immunoSEQ multiplex PCR, and TCRdb holds only the in-frame ones, with some missing. From that table come the V and J calls and clone size; the DNA was used to work out D and trimming. The data contain roughly 200,000 clones, nearly 90% of them seen just once; the ten biggest clones take up more than 10%.

Sequencing was carried out using peripheral blood. The source is a woman aged 18-30 years who had recovered from COVID-19. The rearrangement uses TRBV3-1 (or the pseudogene TRBV3-2) and TRBJ2-7, with 7 bases identical to TRBD1. DNA for the CDR3: TGTGCCAGCAGCCCAGCCTCAGGGGGAATCTCCTACGAGCAGTACTTC. It codes for CASSPASGGISYEQYF.